This T cell receptor (beta chain) was retrieved from a study of technical replicates of blood from a handful of donors. Only in-frame clones appear in the TCRdb table, and some are missing; sequencing was by immunoSEQ multiplex PCR. The sample has about 89,000 clones; 90% to 95% are singletons. This receptor was identified in a human donor in good health. Material for sequencing was T cells isolated from PBMCs.

The CDR3 protein is CASSVAGGPPGELFF. The CDR3 nucleotides are TGTGCCAGCAGCGTAGCGGGAGGGCCCCCCGGGGAGCTGTTTTTT. The chain links TRBV28 to TRBJ2-2; 11 nucleotides agree with TRBD2. The length of the CDR3 is 15 residues. V was pared by 6 bases and J by 6 bases, with 6 bases of the junction left unmatched. Germline values: CDR1 MDHEN, CDR2 SYDVKM.